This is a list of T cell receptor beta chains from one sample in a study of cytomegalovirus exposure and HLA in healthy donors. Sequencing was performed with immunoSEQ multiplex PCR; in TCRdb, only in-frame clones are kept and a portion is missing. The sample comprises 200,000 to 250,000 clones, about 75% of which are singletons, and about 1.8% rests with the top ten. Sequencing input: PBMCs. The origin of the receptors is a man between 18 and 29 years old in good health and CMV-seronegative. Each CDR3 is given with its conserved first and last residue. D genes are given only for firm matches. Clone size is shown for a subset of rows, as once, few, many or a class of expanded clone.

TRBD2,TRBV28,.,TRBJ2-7,TGTGCCAGCAGTTGGGGGGGTTCACCCTACGAGCAGTACTTC,CASSWGGSPYEQYF
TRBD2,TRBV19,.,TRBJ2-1,TGTGCCAGTAGTATAGTAGCGGGGAAGGGGAATGAGCAGTTCTTC,CASSIVAGKGNEQFF
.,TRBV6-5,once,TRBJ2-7,TGTGCCAGCAGTCCGGACTTCTACGAGCAGTACTTC,CASSPDFYEQYF
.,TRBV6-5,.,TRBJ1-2,TGTGCCAGCAGCAGGAACGGGGACTATGGCTACACCTTC,CASSRNGDYGYTF
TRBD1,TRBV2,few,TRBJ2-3,TGTGCCAGCCTAAGACAGGGAAGCACAGATACGCAGTATTTT,CASLRQGSTDTQYF
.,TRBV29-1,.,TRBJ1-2,TGCAGCGCCGACGGGGTATGGGGCTATGGCTACACCTTC,CSADGVWGYGYTF
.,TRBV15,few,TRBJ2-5,TGTGCCACCAGCAGGGATACAGGGTACCAAGAGACCCAGTACTTC,CATSRDTGYQETQYF
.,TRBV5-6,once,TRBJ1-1,TGTGCCAGCAGCTTGGCGAGTAACGGGTTGGCTTTCTTT,CASSLASNGLAFF
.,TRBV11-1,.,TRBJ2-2,TGTGCCAGCAGCTTGAGCGGGTCGGGTTCCGGGGAGCTGTTTTTT,CASSLSGSGSGELFF
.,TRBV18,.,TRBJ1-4,TGTGCCAGCTCACCATCGGCAACTAATGAAAAACTGTTTTTT,CASSPSATNEKLFF
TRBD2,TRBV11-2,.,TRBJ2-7,TGTGCCAGCAGCCCCTCTCGTCTAGCGGGACTCCACGAGCAGTACTTC,CASSPSRLAGLHEQYF
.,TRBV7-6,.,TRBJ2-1,TGTGCCAGCAGCCTAGACGCTTACGGCCGGGAGGAGCAGTTCTTC,CASSLDAYGREEQFF
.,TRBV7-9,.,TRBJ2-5,TGTGCCAGCAGCCAACAACCTCTGGGGCTCCGCTACCAAGAGACCCAGTACTTC,CASSQQPLGLRYQETQYF
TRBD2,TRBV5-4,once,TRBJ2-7,TGTGCCAGCAGCTCCCCAGTAGCGGGAGGGCCTAAATCGCACGAGCAGTACTTC,CASSSPVAGGPKSHEQYF
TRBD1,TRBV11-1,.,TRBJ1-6,TGTGCCAGCAGCTTAGGCAGGGGGGAAAATTCACCCCTCCACTTT,CASSLGRGENSPLHF
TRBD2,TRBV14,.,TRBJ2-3,TGTGCCAGCAGCCAAGACCCCACTAGCGGGGGGGCCGCAGAGGGAGATACGCAGTATTTT,CASSQDPTSGGAAEGDTQYF
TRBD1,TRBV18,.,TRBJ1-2,TGTGCCAGCTCACCTTCGGGACAGGGGGCGAGAGCTAACTATGGCTACACCTTC,CASSPSGQGARANYGYTF
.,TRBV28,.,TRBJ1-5,TGTGCCAGCAGTTTAACAGGGATGGGGCATCAGCCCCAGCATTTT,CASSLTGMGHQPQHF
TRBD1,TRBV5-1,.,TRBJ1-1,TGCGCCAGCAGCTTCACAGGGGAGGATACTGAAGCTTTCTTT,CASSFTGEDTEAFF
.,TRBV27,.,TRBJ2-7,TGTGCCAGCAGTTCCCTGGCCCTACAAGACTCCTACGAGCAGTACTTC,CASSSLALQDSYEQYF
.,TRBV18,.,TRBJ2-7,TGTGCCAGCTCACCACCGACAAGAGTAGACTACGAGCAGTACTTC,CASSPPTRVDYEQYF
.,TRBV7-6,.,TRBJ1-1,TGTGCCAGCAGCTCCTGGGTGGCGGGGATGAACACTGAAGCTTTCTTT,CASSSWVAGMNTEAFF